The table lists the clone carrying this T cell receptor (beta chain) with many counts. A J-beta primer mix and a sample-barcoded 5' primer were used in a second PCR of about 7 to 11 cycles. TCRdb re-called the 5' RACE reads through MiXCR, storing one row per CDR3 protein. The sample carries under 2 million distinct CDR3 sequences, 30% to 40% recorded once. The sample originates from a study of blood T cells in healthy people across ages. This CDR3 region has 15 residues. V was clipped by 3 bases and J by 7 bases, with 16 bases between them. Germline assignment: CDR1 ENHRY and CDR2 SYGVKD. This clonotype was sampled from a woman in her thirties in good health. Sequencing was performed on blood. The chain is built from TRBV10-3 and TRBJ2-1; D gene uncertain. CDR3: CAISDPEPLENEQFF. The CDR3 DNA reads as TGTGCCATCAGTGACCCCGAACCCTTAGAGAATGAGCAGTTCTTC.